This T cell receptor beta chain stems from a study of T cells expressing NK-cell markers. Overall study: Among eight sequenced donors, seven carried HCMV seropositivity while one was seronegative.

The CDR3 spans 17 residues. Germline CDR1 reads SGHRS; CDR2 reads YFSETQ. For TCR beta, cDNA was produced by 5'RACE template switching with UMIs. TCRdb re-called the 5' RACE reads and gives one entry per CDR3 protein, without DNA. The sample data list roughly 180,000 distinct CDR3 sequences. The sample consisted of blood T cells: a sorted CD56 or NKG2C T cell subset, CD4+ or CD8+ T cells, or bulk PBMC T cells (not recorded which). The sequence was obtained from a woman aged 18-70 years in good health. The gene calls are TRBV5-1 and TRBJ2-3; the TCRdb D gene call, TRBD2, has no DNA to confirm it. The CDR3 loop reads CASSLVASGRSTDTQYF.